This entry is about one T cell receptor (beta chain). The sample comes from a study of cytomegalovirus exposure and HLA in healthy donors. The ends were cut back, 5 bases at V and 2 bases at J, with 7 bases in the middle. Germline loops: CDR1 SQVTM, CDR2 ANQGSEA. The CDR3 is made up of 13 amino acids. A multiplex PCR was run with 60 Vbeta primers and 13 Jbeta primers. The assay was immunoSEQ multiplex PCR, and TCRdb's table has in-frame clones only and misses some. This sample has about 150,000 clones, with around four fifths found just once. V usage is TRBV29-1 and J usage is TRBJ2-6; tentatively, D is TRBD1 (5 bases). The sequenced material came from PBMCs. The receptor was isolated from a boy younger than 10 in good health and CMV-seronegative. This CDR3 is CSVFRAGANVLTF. The CDR3 nucleotides are TGCAGCGTTTTCAGGGCTGGGGCCAACGTCCTGACTTTC.